The sequence of this TCR beta chain was determined in a study of blood T cell repertoires in COVID-19. At the level of the study: In each case, the material was cDNA or gDNA derived from T cells, B-cell-depleted T cells, or PBMCs.

TCRdb keeps only in-frame clones here, not all; method: immunoSEQ multiplex PCR. The sample contains about 370,000 clones, roughly nine tenths of which appear only once. This clone has only a few counts. The CDR3 contains 18 residues. Trimming cost V 3 bases and J 0 bases; bases outside gene matches: 7. CDR1 is SGDLS, CDR2 YYNGEE, per germline. Participants were aged roughly 18 to 90 years from 24 US areas. Assignment of participants to cohorts was predicated upon participant-reported clinical history. The sequenced sample was PBMCs or T cells enriched from blood (not recorded which). The TCR was taken from a man aged 18 to 29 who had recovered from COVID-19. The chain is built from TRBV9 and TRBJ2-3; 13 bases are a match to TRBD2. CDR3: CASSGGLAGVGSTDTQYF. DNA of the CDR3: TGTGCCAGCAGCGGTGGACTAGCGGGAGTTGGTAGCACAGATACGCAGTATTTT.